This TCR beta chain was retrieved from a study of cytomegalovirus exposure and HLA in healthy donors. As concerns this clone: Its matching antigen is unknown.

General study findings and limits: In an earlier analysis, productive rearrangement rates for most beta V segments clustered near 87% or 30%. Association of 15,000 to 20,000 TCR beta sequences with HLA alleles was found at 0.05 false discovery rate in a later analysis. It was in a later analysis that TCR association rates were seen to vary by HLA locus, highest for DRB1 and lowest for HLA-C.

CDR3 size: 15 residues. Germline V lookup: CDR1 MNHEY, CDR2 SMNVEV (reference sequence). 60 Vbeta and 13 Jbeta primers were used in PCR. The assay was immunoSEQ multiplex PCR, and TCRdb's table has in-frame clones only and misses some. The sample contains more than 95,000 clones, about 68% of which appear only once. Sampled while nominally healthy, donors likely had unrecorded immune exposures. The receptor was isolated from a woman aged 40-49 years in good health and CMV-seropositive. The rearrangement links TRBV27 to TRBJ2-5; 9 bases agree with TRBD1. Judging by the DNA end, TRBJ2-7 fits better; the J call may be wrong. Sequenced sample: PBMCs. CDR3 bases: TGTGCCAGCAGTTGGACAGGGGAAGGGAGCTACGAGCAGTACTTC. Protein: CASSWTGEGSYEQYF.